The entry below gives a single T cell receptor (beta chain) sequence along with its context. Its antigen is undetermined. The same CDR3 arises from other DNA sequences in this sample as well. Per germline, CDR1 MNHEY and CDR2 SMNVEV (reference sequence). V was clipped by 1 base and J by 5 bases, with 21 bases between them. This CDR3 contains 17 residues. TCRdb's copy holds only in-frame clones and misses some; the assay was immunoSEQ multiplex PCR. The sample has under 35,000 clones, around 80% seen once. This sample stems from a study of T cells in narcolepsy. Study findings and constraints: Same-patient CSF and blood CD4+ T cell clonotypes included HCRT-specific and TRIB2-specific autoreactive ones.

V is TRBV27 and J is TRBJ2-7; no clear D gene. The sequence came from a human donor in good health. Material: memory (CD45RA-) CD4+ T cells from blood. The CDR3 reads CASSLFARTKGLNEQYF. DNA for the CDR3: TGTGCCAGCAGTTTATTTGCGCGGACCAAAGGCTTGAACGAGCAGTACTTC.